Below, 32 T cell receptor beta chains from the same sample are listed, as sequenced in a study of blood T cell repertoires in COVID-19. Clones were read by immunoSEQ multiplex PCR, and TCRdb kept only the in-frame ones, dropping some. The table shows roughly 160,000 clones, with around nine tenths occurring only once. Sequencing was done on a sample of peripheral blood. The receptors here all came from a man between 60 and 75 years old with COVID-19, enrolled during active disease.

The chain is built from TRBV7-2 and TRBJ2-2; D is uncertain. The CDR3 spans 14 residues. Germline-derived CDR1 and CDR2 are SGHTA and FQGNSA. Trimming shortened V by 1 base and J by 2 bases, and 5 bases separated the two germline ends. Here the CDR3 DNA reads TGTGCCAGCAGCTTAGGTCGTAACACCGGGGAGCTGTTTTTT. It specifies CASSLGRNTGELFF.

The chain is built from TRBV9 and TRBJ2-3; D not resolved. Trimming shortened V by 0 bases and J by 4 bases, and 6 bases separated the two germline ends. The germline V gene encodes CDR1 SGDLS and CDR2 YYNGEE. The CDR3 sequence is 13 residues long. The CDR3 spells CASSVAPADTQYF. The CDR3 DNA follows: TGTGCCAGCAGCGTAGCGCCGGCAGATACGCAGTATTTT.

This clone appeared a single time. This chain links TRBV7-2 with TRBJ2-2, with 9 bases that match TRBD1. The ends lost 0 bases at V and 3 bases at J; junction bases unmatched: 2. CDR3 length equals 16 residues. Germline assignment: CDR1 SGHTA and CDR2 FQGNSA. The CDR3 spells CASSLAGQGYTGELFF. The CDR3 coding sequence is TGTGCCAGCAGCTTAGCGGGACAGGGCTACACCGGGGAGCTGTTTTTT.

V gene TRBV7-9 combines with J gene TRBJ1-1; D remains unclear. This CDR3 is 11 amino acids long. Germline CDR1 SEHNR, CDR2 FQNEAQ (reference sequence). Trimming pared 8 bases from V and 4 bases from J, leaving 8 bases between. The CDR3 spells CASAEATEAFF. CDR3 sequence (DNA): TGTGCCAGCGCGGAGGCCACTGAAGCTTTCTTT.

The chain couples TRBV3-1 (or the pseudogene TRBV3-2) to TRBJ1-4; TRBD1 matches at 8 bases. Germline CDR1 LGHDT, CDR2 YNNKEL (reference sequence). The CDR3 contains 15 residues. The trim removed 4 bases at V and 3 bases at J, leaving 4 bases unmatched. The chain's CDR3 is CASSPDRGPNEKLFF. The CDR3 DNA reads TGTGCCAGCAGCCCTGACAGGGGACCTAATGAAAAACTGTTTTTT.

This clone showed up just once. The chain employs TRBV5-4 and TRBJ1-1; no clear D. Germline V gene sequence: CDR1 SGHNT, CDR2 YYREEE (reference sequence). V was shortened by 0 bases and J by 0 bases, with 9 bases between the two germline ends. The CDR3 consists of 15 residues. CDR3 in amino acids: CASSLGQAMNTEAFF. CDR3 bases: TGTGCCAGCAGCTTGGGTCAGGCCATGAACACTGAAGCTTTCTTT.

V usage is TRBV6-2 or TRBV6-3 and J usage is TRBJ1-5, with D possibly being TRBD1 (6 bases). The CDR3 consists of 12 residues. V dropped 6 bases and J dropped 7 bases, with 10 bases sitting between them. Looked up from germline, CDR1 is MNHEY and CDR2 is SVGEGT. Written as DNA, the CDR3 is TGTGCCAGCAGCCAGGGGAGGCAGCCCCAGCATTTT. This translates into CASSQGRQPQHF.

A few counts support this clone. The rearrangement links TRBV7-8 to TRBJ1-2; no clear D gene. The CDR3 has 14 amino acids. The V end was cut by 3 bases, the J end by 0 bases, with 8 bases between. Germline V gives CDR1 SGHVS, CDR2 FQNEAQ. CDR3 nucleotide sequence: TGTGCCAGCAGCTTGGGAGAATCTAACTATGGCTACACCTTC. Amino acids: CASSLGESNYGYTF. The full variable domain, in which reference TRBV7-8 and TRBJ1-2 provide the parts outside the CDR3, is GAGVSQSPRYKVAKRGQDVALRCDPISGHVSLFWYQQALGQGPEFLTYFQNEAQLDKSGLPSDRFFAERPEGSVSTLKIQRTQQEDSAVYLCASSLGESNYGYTFGSGTRLTVV.

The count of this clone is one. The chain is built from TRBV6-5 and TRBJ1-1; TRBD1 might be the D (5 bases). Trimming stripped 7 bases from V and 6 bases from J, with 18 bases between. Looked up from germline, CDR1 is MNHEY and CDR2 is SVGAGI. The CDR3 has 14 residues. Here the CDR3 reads CASTPFDSSAEAFF. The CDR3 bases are TGTGCCAGCACCCCATTTGACAGTTCTGCTGAAGCTTTCTTT.

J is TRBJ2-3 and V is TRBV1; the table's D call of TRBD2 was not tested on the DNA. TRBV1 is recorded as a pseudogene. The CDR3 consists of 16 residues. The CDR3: CTSSQMTSNGTDTQYF. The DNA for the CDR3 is TGCACCAGCAGCCAGATGACTAGCAACGGCACAGATACGCAGTATTTT.

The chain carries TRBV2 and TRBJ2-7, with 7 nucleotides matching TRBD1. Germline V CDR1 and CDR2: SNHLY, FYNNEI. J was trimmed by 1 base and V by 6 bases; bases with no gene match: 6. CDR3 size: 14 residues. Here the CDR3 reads CASRKGDRSYEQYF. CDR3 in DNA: TGTGCCAGCAGAAAGGGGGACAGATCCTACGAGCAGTACTTC.

In DNA form, the CDR3 reads TGCAGCGTTGGAAGTGGGGGGACAGGAAGTTTGATCGAGCAGTACTTC. It codes for CSVGSGGTGSLIEQYF. The J gene is TRBJ2-7, the V gene TRBV29-1; 8 bases align to TRBD1. The germline CDR1 and CDR2 sequences are SQVTM and ANQGSEA. The trim removed 4 bases at V and 6 bases at J, leaving 17 bases unmatched. The CDR3 is made up of 16 amino acids.

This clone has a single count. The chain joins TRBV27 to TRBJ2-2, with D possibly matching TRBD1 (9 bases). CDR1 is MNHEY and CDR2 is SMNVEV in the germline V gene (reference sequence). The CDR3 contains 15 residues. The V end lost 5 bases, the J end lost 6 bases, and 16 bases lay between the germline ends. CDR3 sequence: CASSTDRGLAGELFF. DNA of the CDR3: TGTGCCAGCAGTACGGACAGGGGACTAGCCGGGGAGCTGTTTTTT.

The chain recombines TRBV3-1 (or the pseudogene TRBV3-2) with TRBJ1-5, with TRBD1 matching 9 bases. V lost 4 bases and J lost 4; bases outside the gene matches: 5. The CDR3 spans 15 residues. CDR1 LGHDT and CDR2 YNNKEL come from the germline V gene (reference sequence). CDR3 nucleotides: TGTGCCAGCAGCCCGGGACAGGGTCCGAATCAGCCCCAGCATTTT. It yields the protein CASSPGQGPNQPQHF.

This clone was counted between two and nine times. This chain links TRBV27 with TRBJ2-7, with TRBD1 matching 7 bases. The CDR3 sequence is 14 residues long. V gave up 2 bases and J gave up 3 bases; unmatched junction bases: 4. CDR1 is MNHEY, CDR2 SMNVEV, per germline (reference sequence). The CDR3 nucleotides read TGTGCCAGCAGTTTACCGGGACAGTTCTACGAGCAGTACTTC. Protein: CASSLPGQFYEQYF.

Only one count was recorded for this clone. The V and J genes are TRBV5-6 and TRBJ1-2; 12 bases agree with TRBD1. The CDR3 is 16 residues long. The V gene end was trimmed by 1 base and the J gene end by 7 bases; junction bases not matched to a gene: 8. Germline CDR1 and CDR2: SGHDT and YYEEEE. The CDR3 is CASSLSGTGGHTGYTF. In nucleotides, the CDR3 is TGTGCCAGCAGCTTGAGCGGGACAGGGGGCCATACTGGCTACACCTTC. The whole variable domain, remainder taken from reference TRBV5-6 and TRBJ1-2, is DAGVTQSPTHLIKTRGQQVTLRCSPKSGHDTVSWYQQALGQGPQFIFQYYEEEERQRGNFPDRFSGHQFPNYSSELNVNALLLGDSALYLCASSLSGTGGHTGYTFGSGTRLTVV.

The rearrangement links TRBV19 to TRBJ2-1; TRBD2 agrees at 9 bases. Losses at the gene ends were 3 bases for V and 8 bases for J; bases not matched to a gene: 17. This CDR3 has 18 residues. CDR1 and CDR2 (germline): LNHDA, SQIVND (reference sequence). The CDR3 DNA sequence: TGTGCCAGTAGTATTTGGGACGCGGGAGGGCCTGGTAGGGATGAGCAGTTCTTC. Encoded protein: CASSIWDAGGPGRDEQFF.

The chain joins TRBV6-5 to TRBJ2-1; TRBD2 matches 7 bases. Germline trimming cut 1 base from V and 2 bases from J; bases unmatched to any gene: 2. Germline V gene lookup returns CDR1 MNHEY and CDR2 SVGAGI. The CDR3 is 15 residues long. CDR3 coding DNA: TGTGCCAGCAGTTACTTGGCGGGAGCCTACAATGAGCAGTTCTTC. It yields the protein CASSYLAGAYNEQFF.

CDR3 in amino acids: CASSLGGRGTAYNEQFF. The CDR3 bases are TGTGCCAGCAGCTTAGGAGGGCGGGGGACCGCCTACAATGAGCAGTTCTTC. The chain has TRBV11-3 and TRBJ2-1, with 7 bases matching TRBD2. V shed 1 base and J 2 bases; nucleotides not matched to a gene: 8. Germline CDR1 reads SGHNT; CDR2 reads YENEEA. This CDR3 comprises 17 residues. The full variable domain, its missing parts supplied by reference TRBV11-3 and TRBJ2-1, is EAGVVQSPRYKIIEKKQPVAFWCNPISGHNTLYWYLQNLGQGPELLIRYENEEAVDDSQLPKDRFSAERLKGVDSTLKIQPAELGDSAVYLCASSLGGRGTAYNEQFFGPGTRLTVL.

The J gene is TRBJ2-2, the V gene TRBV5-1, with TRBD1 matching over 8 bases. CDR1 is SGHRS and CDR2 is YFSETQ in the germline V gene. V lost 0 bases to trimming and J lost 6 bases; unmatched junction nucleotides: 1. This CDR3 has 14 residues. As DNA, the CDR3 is TGCGCCAGCAGCTTGGGACAGGGGCCCGGGGAGCTGTTTTTT. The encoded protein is CASSLGQGPGELFF.

Here the CDR3 reads CASSLGGWDTEAFF. CDR3 DNA sequence: TGTGCCAGCAGTTTAGGGGGCTGGGACACTGAAGCTTTCTTT. The chain carries TRBV28 and TRBJ1-1, with TRBD1 as a possible D gene (6 bases). CDR3 size: 14 residues. Germline assignment: CDR1 MDHEN and CDR2 SYDVKM. V shed 2 bases and J shed 3 bases, with 10 bases lying between them.

The CDR3 loop is CAWSGLAGVNEQYF. CDR3 nucleotide sequence: TGTGCCTGGAGTGGGCTAGCGGGCGTAAACGAGCAGTACTTC. The V call is TRBV30, the J call TRBJ2-7, with 8 bases fitting TRBD2. Germline V gives CDR1 GTSNPN, CDR2 SVGIG (reference sequence). The V and J ends lost 1 base and 5 bases, in that order; junction bases with no gene match: 7. The length of the CDR3 is 14 residues.

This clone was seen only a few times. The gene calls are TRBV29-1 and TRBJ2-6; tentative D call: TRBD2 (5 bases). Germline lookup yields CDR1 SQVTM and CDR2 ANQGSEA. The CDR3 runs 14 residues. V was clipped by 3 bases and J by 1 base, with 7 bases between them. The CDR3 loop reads CSVDTGSGANVLTF. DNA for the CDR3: TGCAGCGTTGATACGGGGTCTGGGGCCAACGTCCTGACTTTC.

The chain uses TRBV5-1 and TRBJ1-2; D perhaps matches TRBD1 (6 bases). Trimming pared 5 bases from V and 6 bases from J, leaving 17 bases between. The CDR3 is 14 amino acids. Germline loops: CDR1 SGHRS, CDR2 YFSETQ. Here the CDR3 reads CASSKSGHIDGYTF. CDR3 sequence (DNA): TGCGCCAGCAGTAAATCGGGACACATAGATGGCTACACCTTC.

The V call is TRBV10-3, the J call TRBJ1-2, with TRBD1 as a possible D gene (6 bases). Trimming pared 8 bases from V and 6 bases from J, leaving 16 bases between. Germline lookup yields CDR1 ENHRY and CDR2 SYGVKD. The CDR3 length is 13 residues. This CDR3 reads CAIAQTGFNGYTF. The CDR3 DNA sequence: TGTGCCATCGCACAAACAGGGTTCAATGGCTACACCTTC.

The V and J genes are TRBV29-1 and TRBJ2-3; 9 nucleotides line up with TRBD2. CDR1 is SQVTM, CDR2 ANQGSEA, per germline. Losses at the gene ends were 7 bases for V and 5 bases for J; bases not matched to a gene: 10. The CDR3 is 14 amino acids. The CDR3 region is CSALRAGGRDTQYF. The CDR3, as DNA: TGCAGCGCCCTCCGAGCGGGAGGCAGAGATACGCAGTATTTT.

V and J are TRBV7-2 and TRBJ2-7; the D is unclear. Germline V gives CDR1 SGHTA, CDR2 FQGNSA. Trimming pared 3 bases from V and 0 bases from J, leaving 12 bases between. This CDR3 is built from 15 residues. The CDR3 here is CASSFELVGSYEQYF. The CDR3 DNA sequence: TGTGCCAGCAGCTTTGAGTTGGTCGGCTCCTACGAGCAGTACTTC. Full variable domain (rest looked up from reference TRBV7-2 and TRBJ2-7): GAGVSQSPSNKVTEKGKDVELRCDPISGHTALYWYRQSLGQGLEFLIYFQGNSAPDKSGLPSDRFSAERTGGSVSTLTIQRTQQEDSAVYLCASSFELVGSYEQYFGPGTRLTVT.

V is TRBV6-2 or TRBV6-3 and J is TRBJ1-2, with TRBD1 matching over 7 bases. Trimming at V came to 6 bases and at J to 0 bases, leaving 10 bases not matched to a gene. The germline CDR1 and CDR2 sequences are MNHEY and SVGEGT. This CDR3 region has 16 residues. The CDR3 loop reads CASSPSGGRANYGYTF. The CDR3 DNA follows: TGTGCCAGCAGCCCCTCAGGGGGAAGAGCTAACTATGGCTACACCTTC.

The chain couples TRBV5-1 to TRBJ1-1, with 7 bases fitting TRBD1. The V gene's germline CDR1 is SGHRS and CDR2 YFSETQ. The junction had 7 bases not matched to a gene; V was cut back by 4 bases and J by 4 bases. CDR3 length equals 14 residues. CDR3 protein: CASSPRQGSTEAFF. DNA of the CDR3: TGCGCCAGCAGCCCCAGACAGGGCAGCACTGAAGCTTTCTTT.

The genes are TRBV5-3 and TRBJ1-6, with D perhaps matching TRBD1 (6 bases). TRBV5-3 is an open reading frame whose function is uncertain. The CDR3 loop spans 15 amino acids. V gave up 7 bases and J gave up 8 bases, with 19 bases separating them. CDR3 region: CARSQCGGLYSPLHF. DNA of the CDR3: TGTGCCAGATCCCAGTGCGGGGGGCTATATTCACCCCTCCACTTT.

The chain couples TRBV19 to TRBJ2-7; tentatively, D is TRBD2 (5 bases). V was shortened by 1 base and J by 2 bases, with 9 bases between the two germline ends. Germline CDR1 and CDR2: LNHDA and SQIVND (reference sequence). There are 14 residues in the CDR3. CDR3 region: CASSIGGSTYEQYF. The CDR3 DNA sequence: TGTGCCAGTAGTATAGGAGGGAGCACCTACGAGCAGTACTTC.

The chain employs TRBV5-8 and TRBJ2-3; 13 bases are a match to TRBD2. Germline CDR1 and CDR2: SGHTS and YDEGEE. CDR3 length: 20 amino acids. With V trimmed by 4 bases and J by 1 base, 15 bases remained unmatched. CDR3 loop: CASSTGATSGGPSGTDTQYF. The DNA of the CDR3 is TGTGCCAGCAGCACGGGAGCGACTAGCGGGGGGCCTTCTGGCACAGATACGCAGTATTTT.